One sample yielded the 2 T cell receptor beta chains listed below, sequenced in a study of cytomegalovirus exposure and HLA in healthy donors. PCR involved 60 Vbeta and 13 Jbeta primers. Clones were read by immunoSEQ multiplex PCR, and TCRdb kept only the in-frame ones, dropping some. The table lists over 150,000 clones, around 84% of them singletons. Sequencing was done on a sample of PBMCs. These TCRs come from a male donor in good health and CMV-seropositive.

On this clone: The junction differs from germline at one of its ends, possibly a read error. This sequence joins TRBV28 and TRBJ2-7, with 9 bases matching TRBD2. CDR3 length equals 15 residues. Per the germline V gene, CDR1 is MDHEN and CDR2 is SYDVKM. CDR3 coding DNA: TGTGCCAGCAGTTCCCCCGGGACTAGCTCCCACGAGCAGTACTTC. Its translation is CASSSPGTSSHEQYF.

The rearrangement uses TRBV5-1 and TRBJ2-3; 9 bases map to TRBD2. V shed 1 base, J shed 4 bases, and the junction held 4 bases outside the gene matches. This CDR3 has 15 amino acids. CDR1 and CDR2 from the germline V gene are SGHRS and YFSETQ. The CDR3 DNA follows: TGCGCCAGCAGCTTGAATAGCGGGGGCTCAGATACGCAGTATTTT. This codes for CASSLNSGGSDTQYF.